This T cell receptor (beta chain) was profiled in a study of CXCR4 blockade with PD-1 therapy in pancreatic cancer. Sequencing used immunoSEQ multiplex PCR; TCRdb keeps in-frame clones, though not all of them. Seen here are some 5,000 clones, about 53% observed once, and the top ten hold around 15%. This clone was seen once. The antigen remains undetermined. Notes on the study in general: Antigen-specificity overlap of convergent dominant clones remained unconfirmed. Clone frequency correlated with its number of distinct nucleotide rearrangements.

The V end lost 6 bases, the J end lost 6 bases, and 10 bases lay between the germline ends. From germline, CDR1 is MDHEN and CDR2 SYDVKM. The CDR3 is made up of 12 amino acids. The sequenced material came from tumor tissue. The sequence was obtained from a human donor with pancreatic ductal adenocarcinoma. V gene TRBV28 combines with J gene TRBJ2-3, with TRBD2 as a possible D gene (5 bases). The CDR3 DNA reads TGTGCCAGCAGCCGAGGGAAGGATACGCAGTATTTT. It codes for CASSRGKDTQYF.